One sample yielded the 7 T cell receptor beta chains listed below, sequenced in a study of control samples from healthy donors and cancer patients. The table came from immunoSEQ multiplex PCR; TCRdb's copy has only in-frame clones and leaves some out. The sample consists of roughly 100,000 clones, approximately 90% of them appearing once. The sample taken for sequencing was PBMCs. These receptors originate from a man aged 55 to 69 with lung cancer.

The chain recombines TRBV25-1 with TRBJ2-1, with TRBD1 matching over 9 bases. The CDR3 runs to 16 residues. Trimming took 4 bases from V and 6 from J; bases not matched to a gene: 10. The germline CDR1 and CDR2 sequences are MGHDK and SYGVNS. The CDR3 loop is CASSGGGTGIGNEQFF. CDR3 in DNA: TGTGCCAGCAGTGGCGGTGGGACAGGGATAGGCAATGAGCAGTTCTTC.

The chain recombines TRBV6-4 with TRBJ2-3; the D is unclear. The germline CDR1 and CDR2 sequences are MRHNA and SNTAGT. The CDR3 is 15 residues long. V was clipped by 4 bases and J by 0 bases, with 11 bases between them. The CDR3 nucleotides read TGTGCCAGCAGTGCCTCAGCCGACAGCACAGATACGCAGTATTTT. Protein: CASSASADSTDTQYF.

The gene calls are TRBV2 and TRBJ1-4; a possible D gene is TRBD1 (6 bases). This CDR3 has 14 residues. The ends were cut back, 7 bases at V and 4 bases at J, with 13 bases in the middle. Germline V gene data show CDR1 as SNHLY and CDR2 as FYNNEI. For the CDR3, the DNA is TGTGCCAGCACCTTAGGACAGCTTAATGAAAAACTGTTTTTT. It is translated as CASTLGQLNEKLFF.

The rearrangement joins TRBV7-9 to TRBJ2-2; 10 bases line up with TRBD1. The CDR3 contains 15 residues. Germline V gives CDR1 SEHNR, CDR2 FQNEAQ (reference sequence). Trimming cost V 1 base and J 5 bases; bases outside gene matches: 1. The CDR3 DNA is TGTGCCAGCAGCTTAGGACAGGGGGCGACCGGGGAGCTGTTTTTT. It encodes CASSLGQGATGELFF.

The chain employs TRBV7-2 and TRBJ2-5; the D is unclear. The V gene lost 3 bases and the J gene lost 1 base, with 9 bases spanning the gap. In germline, CDR1 is SGHTA, CDR2 FQGNSA. There are 14 residues in the CDR3. The CDR3 bases are TGTGCCAGCAGCTTCTCGCTAGGCCAAGAGACCCAGTACTTC. This translates into CASSFSLGQETQYF.

V is TRBV30 and J is TRBJ1-1, with D possibly TRBD1 on 6 matching bases. Per germline, CDR1 GTSNPN and CDR2 SVGIG (reference sequence). This CDR3 has 14 residues. V was cut by 3 bases and J by 1 base, with 12 bases left in between. CDR3 sequence (DNA): TGTGCCTGGAGCACAGGGAGACCGAACACTGAAGCTTTCTTT. Its translation: CAWSTGRPNTEAFF.

J is TRBJ1-2 and V is TRBV4-1, with TRBD1 matching 9 bases. The V and J ends lost 4 bases and 7 bases, in that order; junction bases with no gene match: 16. The CDR3 extends over 17 amino acids. The V gene's germline CDR1 is MGHRA and CDR2 YSYEKL. CDR3 in DNA: TGCGCCAGCAGCCTACTCGTAACCGGGACAGGGAGTGCTGGCTACACCTTC. It specifies CASSLLVTGTGSAGYTF.